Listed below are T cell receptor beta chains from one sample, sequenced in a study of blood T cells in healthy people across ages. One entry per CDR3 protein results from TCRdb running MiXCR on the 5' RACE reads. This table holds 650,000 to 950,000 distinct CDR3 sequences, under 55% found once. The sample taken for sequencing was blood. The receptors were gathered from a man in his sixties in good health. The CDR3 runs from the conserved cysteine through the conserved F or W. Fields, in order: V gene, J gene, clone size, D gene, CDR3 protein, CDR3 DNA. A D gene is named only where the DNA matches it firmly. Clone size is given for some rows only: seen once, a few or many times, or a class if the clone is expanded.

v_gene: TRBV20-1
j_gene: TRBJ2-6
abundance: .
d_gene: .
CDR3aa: CSASHTGSGANVLTF
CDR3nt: TGCAGTGCTAGTCACACAGGTTCCGGGGCCAACGTCCTGACTTTC

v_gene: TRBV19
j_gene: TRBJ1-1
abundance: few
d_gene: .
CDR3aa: CASSSRTSNTEAFF
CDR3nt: TGTGCCAGTAGTTCAAGGACTTCTAACACTGAAGCTTTCTTT

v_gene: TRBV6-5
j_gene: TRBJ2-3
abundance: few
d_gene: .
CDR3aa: CASSTIRTDTQYF
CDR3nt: TGTGCCAGCAGTACCATCCGGACAGATACGCAGTATTTT

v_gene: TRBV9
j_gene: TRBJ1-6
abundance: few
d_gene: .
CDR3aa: CASPMENSPLHF
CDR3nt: TGTGCCAGTCCAATGGAAAATTCACCCCTCCACTTT

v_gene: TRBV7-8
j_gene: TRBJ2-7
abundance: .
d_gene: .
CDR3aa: CASSWGGAGFEQYF
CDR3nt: TGTGCCAGCAGTTGGGGGGGCGCTGGATTTGAGCAGTACTTC

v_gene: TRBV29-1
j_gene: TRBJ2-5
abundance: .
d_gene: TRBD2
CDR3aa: CSERSWGGQGTQYF
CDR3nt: TGCAGCGAAAGGTCGTGGGGGGGTCAAGGGACCCAGTACTTC

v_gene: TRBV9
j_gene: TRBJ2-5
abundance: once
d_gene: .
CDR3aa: CASSASGGQETQYF
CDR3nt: TGTGCCAGCAGCGCTAGTGGGGGTCAAGAGACCCAGTACTTC

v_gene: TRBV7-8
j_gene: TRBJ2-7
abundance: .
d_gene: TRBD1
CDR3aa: CASSRRTGRFEQYF
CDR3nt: TGTGCCAGCAGCCGTCGGACAGGGAGATTCGAGCAGTACTTC

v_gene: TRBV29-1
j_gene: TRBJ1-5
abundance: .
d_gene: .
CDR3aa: CSARGDGDQPQHF
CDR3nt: TGCAGCGCCCGCGGGGACGGCGATCAGCCCCAGCATTTT

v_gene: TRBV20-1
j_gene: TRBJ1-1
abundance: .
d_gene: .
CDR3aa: CSAREGVTEAFF
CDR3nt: TGCAGTGCTAGAGAAGGGGTCACTGAAGCTTTCTTT

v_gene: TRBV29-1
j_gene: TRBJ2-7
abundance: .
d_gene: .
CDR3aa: CSASPAGTYEQYF
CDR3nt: TGCAGCGCCTCCCCGGCTGGAACCTACGAGCAGTACTTC

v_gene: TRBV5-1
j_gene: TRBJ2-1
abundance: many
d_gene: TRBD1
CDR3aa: CASSSGQGGYNEQFF
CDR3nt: TGCGCCAGCAGCTCGGGACAGGGAGGCTACAATGAGCAGTTCTTC

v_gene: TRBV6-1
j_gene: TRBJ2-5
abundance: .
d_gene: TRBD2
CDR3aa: CASSAHGGQETQYF
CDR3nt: TGTGCCAGCAGTGCCCACGGGGGGCAAGAGACCCAGTACTTC

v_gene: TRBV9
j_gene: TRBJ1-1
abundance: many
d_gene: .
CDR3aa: CASSAQTAMNTEAFF
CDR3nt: TGTGCCAGCAGCGCACAGACAGCAATGAACACTGAAGCTTTCTTT

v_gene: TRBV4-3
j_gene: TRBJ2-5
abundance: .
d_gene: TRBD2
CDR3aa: CASSQDRVRGVETQYF
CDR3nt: TGCGCCAGCAGCCAAGATAGGGTGCGGGGGGTGGAGACCCAGTACTTC

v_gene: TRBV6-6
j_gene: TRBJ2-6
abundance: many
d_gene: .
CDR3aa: CASSYGTGANVLTF
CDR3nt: TGTGCCAGCAGTTACGGGACTGGGGCCAACGTCCTGACTTTC

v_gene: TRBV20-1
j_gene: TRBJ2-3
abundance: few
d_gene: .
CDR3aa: CSASLSTDTQYF
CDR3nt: TGCAGTGCCTCCCTGAGCACAGATACGCAGTATTTT

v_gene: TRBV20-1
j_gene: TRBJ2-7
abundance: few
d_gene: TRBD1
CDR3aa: CSARTGNSYEQYF
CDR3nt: TGCAGTGCCCGGACAGGGAATTCCTACGAGCAGTACTTC

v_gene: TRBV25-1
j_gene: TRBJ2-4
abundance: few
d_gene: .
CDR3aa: CASSVGTGMQYF
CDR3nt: TGTGCCAGCAGTGTAGGCACTGGCATGCAGTACTTC

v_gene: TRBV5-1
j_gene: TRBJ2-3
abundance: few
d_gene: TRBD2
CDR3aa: CASSLEAGGRTDTQYF
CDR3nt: TGCGCCAGCAGCTTAGAAGCGGGGGGACGCACAGATACGCAGTATTTT

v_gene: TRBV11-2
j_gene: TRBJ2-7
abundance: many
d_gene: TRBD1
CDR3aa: CASSLGGTAYEQYF
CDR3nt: TGTGCCAGCAGCTTAGGAGGGACAGCCTACGAGCAGTACTTC

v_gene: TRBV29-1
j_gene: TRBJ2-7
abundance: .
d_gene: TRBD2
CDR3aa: CSVVGAGVGEQYF
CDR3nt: TGCAGCGTGGTAGGGGCGGGGGTTGGCGAGCAGTACTTC

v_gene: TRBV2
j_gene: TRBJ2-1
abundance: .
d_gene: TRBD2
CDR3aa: CASRGWSSGGAGNEQFF
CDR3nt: TGTGCCAGCAGGGGATGGTCTAGCGGGGGGGCCGGGAATGAGCAGTTCTTC

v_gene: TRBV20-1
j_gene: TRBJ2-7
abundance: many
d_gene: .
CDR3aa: CSAIDTYSYEQYF
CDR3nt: TGCAGTGCCATCGACACCTACTCCTACGAGCAGTACTTC

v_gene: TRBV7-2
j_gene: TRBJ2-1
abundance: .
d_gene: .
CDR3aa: CASSSGAGSYNEQFF
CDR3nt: TGTGCCAGCAGCTCAGGGGCAGGGAGTTACAATGAGCAGTTCTTC